The entry below gives a single T cell receptor (beta chain) sequence along with its context. What it recognizes is unknown. This entry comes from a study of post-analysis software for immune sequencing data. Study-wide results and limits: TRBV5-6, TRBV5-1 and TRBV20-1 belonged to a set of about five TRBV segments that were more frequent in patients than controls.

Carried by the TCR beta cDNA libraries were unique molecular identifiers. About 500,000 cDNA molecules were obtained per 1 to 10 million input T cells. TCRdb redid the calling of the PCR reads with MiXCR, one entry per CDR3 protein. The table shows about 500,000 distinct CDR3 sequences, with approximately 45% occurring only once. CDR1 SGHDT and CDR2 YYEEEE come from the germline V gene. Trimming took 0 bases from V and 10 from J, leaving 11 bases between them. The CDR3 is 13 amino acids. The chain couples TRBV5-6 to TRBJ2-1, with D tentatively TRBD1 (5 bases). Sequenced material: blood. The origin of this receptor is a girl aged 10 to 17 with multiple sclerosis. CDR3 DNA sequence: TGTGCCAGCAGCTTGGTGCGTTCAGGGGAGCAGTTCTTC. Residues: CASSLVRSGEQFF.